This section outlines one T cell receptor (beta chain) sequence together with its context. This clone was seen a single time. Its specific antigen is unknown. No base qualities exist here, and no much larger clone lies one base off it. Reading from cysteine to phenylalanine, the CDR3 counts 14 amino acids. Only the CDR3 DNA is retained, 42 bases long and in frame from the first base. V has 8 bases trimmed and J has 0 bases trimmed; junction bases matching no gene number 4. From the germline V gene (reference sequence), CDR1 is MNHEY and CDR2 is SMNVEV. The cohort included some 30 patients with locally advanced or metastatic urothelial carcinoma who were treated at Memorial Sloan Kettering on a trial protocol. Peripheral blood mononuclear cells were collected pretreatment and during treatment, with between 1 and 8 total time points per patient. The Qiagen DNeasy Blood extraction kit was used to purify genomic DNA from total PBMCs and tumor samples. PBMCs were collected pretreatment and during treatment and were isolated and stored as previously described.

The sample comes from a study of PD-L1 blockade in urothelial cancer (dated by TCRdb to between 2016 and 2019). Some background on the complete study: Therapy was started at some point between 2012 and 2014 for all patients, and atezolizumab 1,200 mg was administered intravenously every 3 weeks. Somatic, immune and clinical correlates of response to PD-L1 blockade with atezolizumab in urothelial cancer were the focus of an exploratory multi-omic analysis. Patients had an ECOG performance status of 0 or 1 and had received between 0 and 3 prior chemotherapy regimens. Progression-free survival longer than 6 months counted as durable clinical benefit, and TCR features were additionally tested against both progression-free and overall survival. Pretreatment blood TCR-seq was available for nearly 30 patients, at least one posttreatment blood collection was obtained for around 24 patients, and tumor TCR-seq was available for around 24 patients. Twenty-five of 29 patients were identified as males with urothelial cancer of bladder origin, and a prior smoking history was reported by 18 of 29 patients. Durable clinical benefit was achieved by nine patients and was not achieved by 20 patients. Pretreatment tumor samples, along with matched peripheral blood collected serially before and after atezolizumab treatment, underwent TCR sequencing. Blood samples gave a median of 141,255 T cells and 83,000 or so unique TCRs, with a median clonality of approximately 0.078. In the same patients who had TCR sequencing, pretreatment tumors also underwent whole exome sequencing and RNA sequencing. Blood samples were analyzed at 3 weeks after treatment start (second dose) and at 6 weeks after treatment start. Paper-wide results and their limitations: Patients with durable benefit showed greater expansion of tumor-associated TCR clones in peripheral blood 3 weeks after starting treatment (n ≈ 23, p = 0.022). A pretreatment peripheral blood TCR clonality below the median was linked to improved progression-free and overall survival. Because the sample size was small (n ≈ 30) and many exploratory analyses were performed, the results are intended to be hypothesis-generating.

To estimate absolute template abundance from read counts, synthetic TCR analog templates were spiked into each PCR. TCRbeta CDR3 regions were amplified from genomic DNA with bias-controlled V and J gene primers using the immunoSEQ assay. Rearranged TCRbeta segments were sequenced at approximately 20X coverage. The source study handled its data this way. Clustering was used to correct sequencing errors, and CDR3s were annotated against IMGT so that V, D and J genes could be assigned. Downstream analyses used only productive TCRbeta rearrangements and left out out-of-frame or stop-codon sequences. Clonality was calculated as one minus the Shannon entropy normalized by the log of the number of unique productive sequences. Clones differing between time points or between blood and tumor were identified using Fisher's exact test with Benjamini-Hochberg correction, with an adjusted p below 0.01 applied as the threshold. In its TCRdb copy, this immuneACCESS table keeps in-frame sequences only and misses some clones. Where compared with another copy, unresolved V genes explain less than half of these, and the others have no known cause. That table is the source of V, J and clone size, and D and trimming were worked out from the DNA. This sample lists about 41,000 clones; 65% to 85% were detected once. 18% of the sample is taken by the ten largest.

The sequence joins TRBV27 to TRBJ2-1; TRBD2 aligns with 7 central bases. Source: PBMCs, taken around atezolizumab (anti-PD-L1) treatment. The TCR comes from a man aged 55 to 70 with urothelial cancer. The CDR3: CASRGGGSYNEQFF. The DNA reads as follows: TGTGCCAGCCGTGGGGGGGGCTCCTACAATGAGCAGTTCTTC.